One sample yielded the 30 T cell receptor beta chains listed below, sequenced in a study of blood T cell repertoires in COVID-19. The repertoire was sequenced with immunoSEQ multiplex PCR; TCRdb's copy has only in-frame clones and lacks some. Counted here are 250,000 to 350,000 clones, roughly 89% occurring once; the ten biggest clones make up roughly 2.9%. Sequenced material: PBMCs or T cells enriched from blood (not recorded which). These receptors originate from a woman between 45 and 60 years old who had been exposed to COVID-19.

The CDR3 reads CASSLDGGADYGYTF. Written as DNA, the CDR3 is TGTGCCAGCAGTCTTGATGGGGGGGCTGACTATGGCTACACCTTC. The J gene is TRBJ1-2, the V gene TRBV27; the D gene is possibly TRBD1 (6 bases). The CDR3 runs to 15 residues. The ends were cut back, 5 bases at V and 3 bases at J, with 16 bases in the middle. Germline loops: CDR1 MNHEY, CDR2 SMNVEV (reference sequence).

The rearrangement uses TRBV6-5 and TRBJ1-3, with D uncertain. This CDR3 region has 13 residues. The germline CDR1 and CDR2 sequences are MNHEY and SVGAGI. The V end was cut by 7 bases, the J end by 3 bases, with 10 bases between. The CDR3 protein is CASKSLGGNTIYF. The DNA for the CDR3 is TGTGCCAGCAAGAGTCTCGGTGGAAACACCATATATTTT.

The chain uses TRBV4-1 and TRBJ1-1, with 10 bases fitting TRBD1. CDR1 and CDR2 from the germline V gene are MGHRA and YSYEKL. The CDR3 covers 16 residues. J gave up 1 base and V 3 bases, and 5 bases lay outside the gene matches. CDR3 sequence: CASSHSGQGKNTEAFF. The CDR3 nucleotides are TGCGCCAGCAGCCACTCGGGACAGGGGAAGAACACTGAAGCTTTCTTT.

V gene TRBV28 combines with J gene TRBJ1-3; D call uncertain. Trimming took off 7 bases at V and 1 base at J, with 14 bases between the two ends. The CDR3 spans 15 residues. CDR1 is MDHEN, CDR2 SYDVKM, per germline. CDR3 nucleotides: TGTGCCAGCACTTCCTCGGGATGGTCTGGAAACACCATATATTTT. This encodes CASTSSGWSGNTIYF.

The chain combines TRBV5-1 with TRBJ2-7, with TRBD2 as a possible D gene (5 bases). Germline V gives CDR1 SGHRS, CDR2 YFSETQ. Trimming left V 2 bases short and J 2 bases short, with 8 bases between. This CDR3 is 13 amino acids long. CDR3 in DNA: TGCGCCAGCAGCTTACAGACTACCTACGAGCAGTACTTC. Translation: CASSLQTTYEQYF. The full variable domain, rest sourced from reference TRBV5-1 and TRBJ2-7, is KAGVTQTPRYLIKTRGQQVTLSCSPISGHRSVSWYQQTPGQGLQFLFEYFSETQRNKGNFPGRFSGRQFSNSRSEMNVSTLELGDSALYLCASSLQTTYEQYFGPGTRLTVT.

The CDR3 loop is CASSQVPGLPYEQYF. For the CDR3, the DNA is TGTGCCAGCAGCCAGGTGCCGGGACTTCCCTACGAGCAGTACTTC. The rearrangement links TRBV14 to TRBJ2-7; D possibly corresponds to TRBD2 (6 bases). This CDR3 region has 15 residues. Germline V gives CDR1 SGHDN, CDR2 FVKESK. The ends were cut back, 3 bases at V and 2 bases at J, with 14 bases in the middle.

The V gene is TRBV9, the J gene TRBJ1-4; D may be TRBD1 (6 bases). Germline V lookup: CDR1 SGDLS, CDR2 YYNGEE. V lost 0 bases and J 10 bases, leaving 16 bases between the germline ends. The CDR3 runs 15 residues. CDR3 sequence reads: CASSVGGGSSAKLFF. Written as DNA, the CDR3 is TGTGCCAGCAGCGTAGGAGGGGGTTCGAGCGCAAAACTGTTTTTT.

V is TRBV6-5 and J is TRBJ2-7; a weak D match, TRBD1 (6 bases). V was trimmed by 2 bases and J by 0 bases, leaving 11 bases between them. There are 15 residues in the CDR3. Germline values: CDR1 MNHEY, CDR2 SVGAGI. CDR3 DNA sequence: TGTGCCAGCAGTTACGACAGGTCCGTCTCCTACGAGCAGTACTTC. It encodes CASSYDRSVSYEQYF.

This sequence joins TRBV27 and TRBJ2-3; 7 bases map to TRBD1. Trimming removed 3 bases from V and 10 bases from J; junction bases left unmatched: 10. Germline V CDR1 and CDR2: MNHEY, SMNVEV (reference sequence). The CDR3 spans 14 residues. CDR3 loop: CASSFDRALVSQYF. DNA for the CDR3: TGTGCCAGCAGTTTCGACAGGGCCCTAGTTTCGCAGTATTTT.

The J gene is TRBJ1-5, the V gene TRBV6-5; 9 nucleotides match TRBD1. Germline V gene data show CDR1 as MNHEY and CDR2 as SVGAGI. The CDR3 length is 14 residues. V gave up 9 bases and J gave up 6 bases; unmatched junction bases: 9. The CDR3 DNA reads TGTGCCAGTAGATCCGGGACAGGGAGTCAGCCCCAGCATTTT. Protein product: CASRSGTGSQPQHF.

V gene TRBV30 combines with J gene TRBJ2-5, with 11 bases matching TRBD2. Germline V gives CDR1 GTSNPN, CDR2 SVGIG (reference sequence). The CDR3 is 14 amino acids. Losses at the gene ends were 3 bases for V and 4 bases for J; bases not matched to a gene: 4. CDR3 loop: CAWRLAGGPETQYF. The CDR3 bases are TGTGCCTGGAGATTAGCGGGGGGGCCAGAGACCCAGTACTTC.

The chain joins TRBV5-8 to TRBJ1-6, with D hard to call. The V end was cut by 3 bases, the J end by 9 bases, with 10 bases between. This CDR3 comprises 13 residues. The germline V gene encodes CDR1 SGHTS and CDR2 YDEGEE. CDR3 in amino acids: CASSSGGLSPLHF. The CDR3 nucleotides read TGTGCCAGCAGCTCGGGAGGGCTTTCACCCCTCCACTTT.

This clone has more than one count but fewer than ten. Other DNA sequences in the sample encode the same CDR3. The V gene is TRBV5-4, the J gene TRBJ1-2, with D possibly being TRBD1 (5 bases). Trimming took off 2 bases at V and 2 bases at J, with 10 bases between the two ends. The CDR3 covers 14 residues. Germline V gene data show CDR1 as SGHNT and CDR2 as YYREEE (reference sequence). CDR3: CASSLTGGNYGYTF. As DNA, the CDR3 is TGTGCCAGCAGCTTAACAGGAGGGAACTATGGCTACACCTTC.

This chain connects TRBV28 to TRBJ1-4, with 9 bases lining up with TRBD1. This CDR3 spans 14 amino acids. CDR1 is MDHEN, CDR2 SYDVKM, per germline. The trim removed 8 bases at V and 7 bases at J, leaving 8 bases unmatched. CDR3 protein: CASDTGGIGEKLFF. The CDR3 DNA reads TGTGCCAGCGATACAGGGGGCATTGGTGAAAAACTGTTTTTT.

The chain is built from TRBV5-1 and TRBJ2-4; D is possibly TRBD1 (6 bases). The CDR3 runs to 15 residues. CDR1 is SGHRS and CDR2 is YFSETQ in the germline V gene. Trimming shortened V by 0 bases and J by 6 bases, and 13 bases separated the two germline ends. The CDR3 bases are TGCGCCAGCAGCTTGGCCCCGGACAGTGCAAACATTCAGTACTTC. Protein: CASSLAPDSANIQYF.

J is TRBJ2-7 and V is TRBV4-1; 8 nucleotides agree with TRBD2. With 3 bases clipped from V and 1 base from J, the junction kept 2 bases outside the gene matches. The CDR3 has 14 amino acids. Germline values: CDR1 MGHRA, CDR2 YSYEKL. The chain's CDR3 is CASSQGTSSYEQYF. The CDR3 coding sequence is TGCGCCAGCAGCCAGGGGACTAGTTCCTACGAGCAGTACTTC.

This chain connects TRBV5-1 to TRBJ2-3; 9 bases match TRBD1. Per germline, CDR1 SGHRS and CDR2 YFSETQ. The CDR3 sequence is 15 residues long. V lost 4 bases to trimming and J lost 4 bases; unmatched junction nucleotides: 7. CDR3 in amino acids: CASSVGQGGADTQYF. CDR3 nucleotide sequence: TGCGCCAGCAGCGTGGGACAGGGTGGTGCAGATACGCAGTATTTT.

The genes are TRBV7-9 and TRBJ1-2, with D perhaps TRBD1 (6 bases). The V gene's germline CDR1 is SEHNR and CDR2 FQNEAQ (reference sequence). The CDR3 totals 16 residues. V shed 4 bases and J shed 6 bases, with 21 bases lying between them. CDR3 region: CASSSSTGFAADGYTF. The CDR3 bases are TGTGCCAGCAGCTCGTCCACAGGGTTCGCCGCAGATGGCTACACCTTC.

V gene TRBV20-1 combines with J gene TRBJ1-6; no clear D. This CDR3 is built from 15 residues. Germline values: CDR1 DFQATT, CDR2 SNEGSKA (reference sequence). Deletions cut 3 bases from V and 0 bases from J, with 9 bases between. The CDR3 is CSASRGGSYNSPLHF. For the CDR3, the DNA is TGCAGTGCTAGTCGGGGAGGCTCCTATAATTCACCCCTCCACTTT.

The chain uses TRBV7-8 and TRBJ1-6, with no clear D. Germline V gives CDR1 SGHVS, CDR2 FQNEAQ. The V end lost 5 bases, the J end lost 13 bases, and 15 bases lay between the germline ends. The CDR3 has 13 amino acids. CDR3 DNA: TGTGCCAGCAGCCTACAATTGGAGGGTCCCCTCCACTTT. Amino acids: CASSLQLEGPLHF.

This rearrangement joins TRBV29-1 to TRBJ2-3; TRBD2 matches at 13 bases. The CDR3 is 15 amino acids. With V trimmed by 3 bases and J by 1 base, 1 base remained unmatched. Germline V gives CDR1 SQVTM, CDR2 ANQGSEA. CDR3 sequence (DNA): TGCAGCGTTGAGGGGACTAGCGGGGGCACAGATACGCAGTATTTT. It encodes CSVEGTSGGTDTQYF.

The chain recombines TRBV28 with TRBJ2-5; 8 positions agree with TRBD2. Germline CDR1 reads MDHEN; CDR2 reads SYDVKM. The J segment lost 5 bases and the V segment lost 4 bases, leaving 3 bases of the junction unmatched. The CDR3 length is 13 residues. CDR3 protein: CASSSRLAETQYF. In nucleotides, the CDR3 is TGTGCCAGCAGTTCCCGACTAGCGGAGACCCAGTACTTC.

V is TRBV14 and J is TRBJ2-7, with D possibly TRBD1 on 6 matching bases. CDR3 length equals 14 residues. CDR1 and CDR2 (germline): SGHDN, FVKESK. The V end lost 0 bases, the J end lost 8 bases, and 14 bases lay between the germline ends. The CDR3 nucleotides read TGTGCCAGCAGCCAAGATTCTCCAGGGGACCAGCAGTACTTC. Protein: CASSQDSPGDQQYF.

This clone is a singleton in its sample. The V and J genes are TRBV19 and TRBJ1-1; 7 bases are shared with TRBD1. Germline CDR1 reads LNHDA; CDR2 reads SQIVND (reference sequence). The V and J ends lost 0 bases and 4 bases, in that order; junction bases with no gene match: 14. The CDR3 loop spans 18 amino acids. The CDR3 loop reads CASSIDRAGGKSATEAFF. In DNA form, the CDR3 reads TGTGCCAGTAGTATAGATCGCGCAGGGGGAAAATCGGCCACTGAAGCTTTCTTT.

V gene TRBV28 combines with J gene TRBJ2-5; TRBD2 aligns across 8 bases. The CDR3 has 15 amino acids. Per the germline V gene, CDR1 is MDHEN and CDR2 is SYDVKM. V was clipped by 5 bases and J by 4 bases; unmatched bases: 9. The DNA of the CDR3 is TGTGCCAGCAGTGGGGCAAACGGGGGGGCAGAGACCCAGTACTTC. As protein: CASSGANGGAETQYF.

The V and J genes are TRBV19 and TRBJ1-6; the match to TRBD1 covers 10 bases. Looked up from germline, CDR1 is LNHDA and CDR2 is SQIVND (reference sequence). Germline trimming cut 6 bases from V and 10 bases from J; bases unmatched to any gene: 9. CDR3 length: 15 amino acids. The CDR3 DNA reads TGTGCCAGTAGGCCGGGACAGGGGATTCGGTCACCCCTCCACTTT. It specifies CASRPGQGIRSPLHF.

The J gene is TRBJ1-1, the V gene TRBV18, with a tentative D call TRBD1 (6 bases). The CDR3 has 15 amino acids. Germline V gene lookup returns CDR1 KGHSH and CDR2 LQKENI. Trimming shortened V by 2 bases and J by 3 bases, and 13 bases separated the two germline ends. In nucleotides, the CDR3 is TGTGCCAGCTCACCAGGGGGCGCATGGGACACTGAAGCTTTCTTT. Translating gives CASSPGGAWDTEAFF.

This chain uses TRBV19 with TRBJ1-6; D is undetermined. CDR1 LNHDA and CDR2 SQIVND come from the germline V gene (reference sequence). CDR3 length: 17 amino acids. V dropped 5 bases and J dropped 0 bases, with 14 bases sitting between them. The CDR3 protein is CASSRGLFSSYNSPLHF. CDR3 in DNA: TGTGCCAGTAGTCGTGGACTTTTTAGCTCCTATAATTCACCCCTCCACTTT.

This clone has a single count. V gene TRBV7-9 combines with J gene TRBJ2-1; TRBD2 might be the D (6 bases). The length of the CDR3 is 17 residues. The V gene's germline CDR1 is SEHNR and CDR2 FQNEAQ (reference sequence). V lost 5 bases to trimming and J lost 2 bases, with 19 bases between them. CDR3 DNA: TGTGCCAGCAGCCTAGGAGGGGCGGGGACCACCTACAATGAGCAGTTCTTC. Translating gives CASSLGGAGTTYNEQFF.

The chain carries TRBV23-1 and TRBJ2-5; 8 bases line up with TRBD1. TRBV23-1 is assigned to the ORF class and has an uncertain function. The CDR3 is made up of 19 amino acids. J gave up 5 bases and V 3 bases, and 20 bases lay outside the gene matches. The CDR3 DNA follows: TGCGCCAGCAGTCACCAACATCCACCGGTGGGGCAGGGGGCTGAGACCCAGTACTTC. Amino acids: CASSHQHPPVGQGAETQYF.